This TCR beta chain was retrieved from a study of monozygotic twins with inflammatory bowel disease. A word on this clonotype: Its specificity is not known.

Study conclusions and caveats: Among IBD patients, fewer clonotypes were shared with others than among healthy twins, especially with disease activity.

Germline-derived CDR1 and CDR2 are DFQATT and SNEGSKA (reference sequence). The CDR3 spans 15 residues. TCRdb re-called the 5' RACE reads and catalogs CDR3 proteins one per entry, DNA excluded. The sample includes approximately 400,000 distinct CDR3 sequences. This receptor was obtained from a human donor with ulcerative colitis or Crohn's disease, or a healthy co-twin of an affected twin (not recorded which). The chain couples TRBV20-1 to TRBJ2-1. The sample consisted of blood. This CDR3 is CSAADRTTGYNEQFF.